This TCR beta chain derives from a study of blood T cell repertoires in COVID-19. Across the study: The samples span acute and convalescent COVID-19 from the United States, Italy and Spain. PBMCs, B-cell-depleted T cells, or T cells were the source of the cDNA or gDNA that made up the material.

How the authors handled the data: Amplification with reference gene primers provided the estimates of nucleated cell counts. Clones were sequenced by immunoSEQ multiplex PCR, and TCRdb holds only the in-frame ones, with some missing. The V and J calls and clone size are taken from that table; D and trimming were inferred from the DNA. The sample shows 150,000 to 200,000 clones, around 92% of them seen only once. CDR1 and CDR2 from the germline V gene are SGHDN and FVKESK. Trimming stripped 4 bases from V and 1 base from J, with 11 bases between. The CDR3 is 15 residues long. The receptor's source is a man between 60 and 75 years old with acute or convalescent COVID-19. V is TRBV14 and J is TRBJ2-4; D is perhaps TRBD2 (6 bases). The specimen sequenced was peripheral blood. Written as DNA, the CDR3 is TGTGCCAGCAGCCGGACCAGCGGGGCCAAAAACATTCAGTACTTC. Translated, it gives CASSRTSGAKNIQYF.